This TCR beta chain was captured by sequencing in a study of blood T cell repertoires in COVID-19. In the study overall: The United States, Italy and Spain were the sources of the acute and convalescent COVID-19 samples. The cDNA or gDNA used as material had been derived from T cells, B-cell-depleted T cells, or PBMCs.

Seattle-derived patients entered the study during active infection and were followed longitudinally. V was pared by 0 bases and J by 6 bases, with 10 bases of the junction left unmatched. Germline V gene data show CDR1 as SGHTA and CDR2 as FQGNSA. The CDR3 is 16 amino acids. How the authors handled the data: Reference gene primer amplification yielded estimated nucleated cell counts. Generated by immunoSEQ multiplex PCR, the TCRdb table keeps only in-frame clones and is missing some. V and J calls and clone size follow that table, whereas D and trimming were derived from the DNA. The data contain some 73,000 clones, roughly three quarters of them singletons.

This TCR was recovered from a man between 70 and 80 years old with COVID-19, enrolled during active disease. The chain links TRBV7-2 to TRBJ2-7; 8 nucleotides agree with TRBD1. Sample: peripheral blood. For the CDR3, the DNA is TGTGCCAGCAGCTTAGCGCTAGGGGACAGGTCCAGCGAGCAGTACTTC. It is translated as CASSLALGDRSSEQYF. The full variable domain, with the rest looked up from reference TRBV7-2 and TRBJ2-7, is GAGVSQSPSNKVTEKGKDVELRCDPISGHTALYWYRQSLGQGLEFLIYFQGNSAPDKSGLPSDRFSAERTGGSVSTLTIQRTQQEDSAVYLCASSLALGDRSSEQYFGPGTRLTVT.